This entry lists 3 T cell receptor beta chains sequenced from one sample in a study of CD8+ T cells in alopecia areata. Isolated RNA was reverse transcribed into cDNA used as the sequencing template. Sequencing used immunoSEQ multiplex PCR; TCRdb keeps in-frame clones, though not all of them. The sample records about 220,000 clones, more than 45% being singletons. Treatment in this sample: oral pan-JAK inhibitor, 5-10 mg twice daily. The input for sequencing was CD4+ T cells sorted from blood, taken at week 4, from a patient treated with tofacitinib. The receptors derive from a human donor with alopecia areata.

This sequence joins TRBV5-1 and TRBJ2-6, with 7 bases aligning to TRBD1. The junction had 2 bases not matched to a gene; V was cut back by 4 bases and J by 1 base. CDR3 length equals 15 residues. The germline gives CDR1 SGHRS, CDR2 YFSETQ. The CDR3: CASSGDRSGANVLTF. CDR3 nucleotide sequence: TGCGCCAGCAGCGGGGACAGATCTGGGGCCAACGTCCTGACTTTC. The full variable domain, in which reference TRBV5-1 and TRBJ2-6 provide the parts outside the CDR3, is KAGVTQTPRYLIKTRGQQVTLSCSPISGHRSVSWYQQTPGQGLQFLFEYFSETQRNKGNFPGRFSGRQFSNSRSEMNVSTLELGDSALYLCASSGDRSGANVLTFGAGSRLTVL.

This clone was seen only a few times. V and J are TRBV9 and TRBJ1-2, with 8 bases aligning to TRBD1. Trimming cost V 3 bases and J 3 bases; bases outside gene matches: 7. Germline values: CDR1 SGDLS, CDR2 YYNGEE. The CDR3 spans 15 residues. The CDR3 bases are TGTGCCAGCAGCGCCGGACAGGGAGTTGACTATGGCTACACCTTC. Protein sequence: CASSAGQGVDYGYTF.

This clone was recorded a few times. V gene TRBV10-2 combines with J gene TRBJ1-2; a weak D match, TRBD1 (5 bases). Germline CDR1 reads WSHSY; CDR2 reads SAAADI. The CDR3 length is 13 residues. V was trimmed by 7 bases and J by 0 bases, leaving 9 bases between them. The DNA for the CDR3 is TGCGCCAGCATGCAGGGAACTAACTATGGCTACACCTTC. This encodes CASMQGTNYGYTF.